This TCR beta chain appears in the sequencing data of a study of radiation and T cells in renal cell carcinoma. Some clones are missing from TCRdb's copy, which holds only in-frame ones; the method was immunoSEQ multiplex PCR. This table holds 90,000 to 100,000 clones, 70% to 90% found once. The sample's time point: baseline pretreatment blood. Specified treatment: 15 Gy SBRT to primary tumor, nephrectomy 4 weeks later. After SBRT, blood was collected at 2 and 4 weeks, plus baseline. The CDR3 is made up of 15 amino acids. The V gene's germline CDR1 is MNHEY and CDR2 SVGAGI. This TCR was sampled from a man over 45 with renal cell carcinoma. Here the sequenced sample was blood, taken from a patient whose treatment included radiotherapy and nephrectomy. The rearrangement links TRBV6-5 to TRBJ2-5; D might be TRBD2 (5 bases). TRBJ2-7 matches the DNA end more closely, so the J call is doubtful. The CDR3, as DNA: TGTGCCAGCAGTTACGGAGGTTCACGGGCCTACGAGCAGTACTTC. Translating it yields CASSYGGSRAYEQYF.